A selection of T cell receptor beta chains follows, all from one sample in a study of shared clonotypes between healthy human individuals. The repertoire was sequenced with immunoSEQ multiplex PCR; TCRdb's copy has only in-frame clones and lacks some. This table holds fewer than 850,000 clones, around 91% found once. The sequencing sample was made of memory CD8+ T cells from PBMCs. The receptor set was obtained from a young man in good health. Some clones in this sample may be carry-over from other donors' samples. Each CDR3 is given with its conserved first and last residue. The order of the fields is clone size, D gene, V gene, J gene, CDR3 protein, CDR3 DNA. D genes are given only for firm matches. Expanded clones are given a class, and other clones once, few, many or no size at all.

clone size: NA; D gene: NA; V gene: TRBV27; J gene: TRBJ2-1; CDR3 protein: CASSPRTGLQGEQFF; CDR3 DNA: TGTGCCAGCAGTCCAAGGACAGGACTACAGGGTGAGCAGTTCTTC
clone size: once; D gene: TRBD1; V gene: TRBV27; J gene: TRBJ1-2; CDR3 protein: CASSLGTGVGYTF; CDR3 DNA: TGTGCCAGCAGTCTCGGGACAGGGGTTGGCTACACCTTC
clone size: NA; D gene: TRBD2; V gene: TRBV5-6; J gene: TRBJ2-3; CDR3 protein: CASSSQAGGRTDTQYF; CDR3 DNA: TGTGCCAGCAGCTCCCAGGCGGGAGGGCGCACAGATACGCAGTATTTT
clone size: NA; D gene: NA; V gene: TRBV19; J gene: TRBJ1-2; CDR3 protein: CASSIFSEGYGYTF; CDR3 DNA: TGTGCCAGTAGTATCTTCAGCGAAGGCTATGGCTACACCTTC
clone size: NA; D gene: NA; V gene: TRBV7-9; J gene: TRBJ1-3; CDR3 protein: CASSLGPLQGTESGNTIYF; CDR3 DNA: TGTGCCAGCAGCTTAGGCCCTCTACAGGGAACCGAATCTGGAAACACCATATATTTT
clone size: NA; D gene: TRBD1; V gene: TRBV19; J gene: TRBJ2-7; CDR3 protein: CASSTGGEQYF; CDR3 DNA: TGTGCCAGTAGCACAGGGGGCGAGCAGTACTTC
clone size: NA; D gene: TRBD1; V gene: TRBV4-1; J gene: TRBJ1-5; CDR3 protein: CASSQEPTVSGQANQPQHF; CDR3 DNA: TGCGCCAGCAGCCAAGAACCAACCGTTTCTGGACAGGCTAATCAGCCCCAGCATTTT
clone size: NA; D gene: NA; V gene: TRBV4-3; J gene: TRBJ2-7; CDR3 protein: CASSRVLGTTYEQYF; CDR3 DNA: TGCGCCAGCAGCCGAGTATTGGGGACGACCTACGAGCAGTACTTC
clone size: NA; D gene: NA; V gene: TRBV4-3; J gene: TRBJ2-7; CDR3 protein: CASSPSRDYEQYF; CDR3 DNA: TGCGCCAGCAGCCCATCCCGGGACTACGAGCAGTACTTC
clone size: NA; D gene: NA; V gene: TRBV28; J gene: TRBJ2-5; CDR3 protein: CASSEVGLGETQYF; CDR3 DNA: TGTGCCAGCAGCGAGGTGGGCCTGGGAGAGACCCAGTACTTC
clone size: NA; D gene: NA; V gene: TRBV9; J gene: TRBJ2-3; CDR3 protein: CASSLKSGATMGPDTQYF; CDR3 DNA: TGTGCCAGCAGCCTCAAGAGCGGAGCCACGATGGGCCCAGATACGCAGTATTTT
clone size: once; D gene: NA; V gene: TRBV13; J gene: TRBJ2-3; CDR3 protein: CASSLAPGGTDTQYF; CDR3 DNA: TGTGCCAGCAGCTTAGCCCCCGGGGGAACAGATACGCAGTATTTT
clone size: NA; D gene: NA; V gene: TRBV2; J gene: TRBJ2-3; CDR3 protein: CASRPRGTDTQYF; CDR3 DNA: TGTGCCAGCAGGCCCCGGGGCACAGATACGCAGTATTTT
clone size: once; D gene: NA; V gene: TRBV28; J gene: TRBJ1-2; CDR3 protein: CASSFRLNYGYTF; CDR3 DNA: TGTGCCAGCAGTTTCAGACTTAACTATGGCTACACCTTC
clone size: NA; D gene: TRBD1; V gene: TRBV19; J gene: TRBJ2-1; CDR3 protein: CASSPWTGPNEQFF; CDR3 DNA: TGTGCCAGTAGTCCCTGGACAGGGCCCAATGAGCAGTTCTTC
clone size: NA; D gene: TRBD1; V gene: TRBV27; J gene: TRBJ2-7; CDR3 protein: CASSLFNRGYEQYF; CDR3 DNA: TGTGCCAGCAGTTTGTTCAACAGGGGTTACGAGCAGTACTTC
clone size: NA; D gene: NA; V gene: TRBV5-6; J gene: TRBJ1-1; CDR3 protein: CASSLAGSPRAFF; CDR3 DNA: TGTGCCAGCAGCTTGGCCGGGTCTCCGAGGGCTTTCTTT
clone size: NA; D gene: NA; V gene: TRBV4-3; J gene: TRBJ2-4; CDR3 protein: CASSPGGQGWNIQYF; CDR3 DNA: TGCGCCAGCAGCCCCGGTGGCCAGGGTTGGAACATTCAGTACTTC
clone size: NA; D gene: TRBD2; V gene: TRBV7-6; J gene: TRBJ2-1; CDR3 protein: CASSSGLAGQNNEQFF; CDR3 DNA: TGTGCCAGCAGCTCCGGACTAGCGGGACAGAACAATGAGCAGTTCTTC
clone size: few; D gene: NA; V gene: TRBV29-1; J gene: TRBJ1-1; CDR3 protein: CSVAPGLRTEAFF; CDR3 DNA: TGCAGCGTGGCCCCGGGTCTACGAACTGAAGCTTTCTTT
clone size: NA; D gene: NA; V gene: TRBV7-9; J gene: TRBJ1-1; CDR3 protein: CASSLRVGGSDTEAFF; CDR3 DNA: TGTGCCAGCAGCTTAAGGGTTGGGGGATCGGACACTGAAGCTTTCTTT
clone size: NA; D gene: TRBD2; V gene: TRBV15; J gene: TRBJ2-5; CDR3 protein: CATGGLAGVETQYF; CDR3 DNA: TGTGCCACCGGGGGCCTAGCGGGAGTGGAGACCCAGTACTTC
clone size: NA; D gene: TRBD2; V gene: TRBV27; J gene: TRBJ2-7; CDR3 protein: CASSLGASGSYEQYF; CDR3 DNA: TGTGCCAGCAGTTTAGGTGCTAGCGGGAGTTACGAGCAGTACTTC
clone size: NA; D gene: TRBD2; V gene: TRBV30; J gene: TRBJ2-1; CDR3 protein: CAWAPGGSYEQFF; CDR3 DNA: TGTGCCTGGGCCCCGGGAGGGTCATATGAGCAGTTCTTC
clone size: NA; D gene: TRBD2; V gene: TRBV29-1; J gene: TRBJ2-3; CDR3 protein: CSWERGLAGGIDTQYF; CDR3 DNA: TGCAGCTGGGAACGTGGACTAGCGGGAGGGATAGATACGCAGTATTTT
clone size: NA; D gene: TRBD1; V gene: TRBV7-9; J gene: TRBJ2-7; CDR3 protein: CATTNNRGSSYEQYF; CDR3 DNA: TGTGCCACTACCAATAACAGGGGGAGCTCCTACGAGCAGTACTTC
clone size: NA; D gene: NA; V gene: TRBV11-1; J gene: TRBJ2-1; CDR3 protein: CASSLPGINGEQFF; CDR3 DNA: TGTGCCAGCAGCTTGCCAGGGATCAACGGTGAGCAGTTCTTC
clone size: NA; D gene: NA; V gene: TRBV4-3; J gene: TRBJ2-1; CDR3 protein: CASSQGIEQFF; CDR3 DNA: TGCGCCAGCAGCCAAGGAATCGAGCAGTTCTTC
clone size: few; D gene: NA; V gene: TRBV14; J gene: TRBJ1-1; CDR3 protein: CASSQGPGMNTEAFF; CDR3 DNA: TGTGCCAGCAGCCAAGGTCCAGGGATGAACACTGAAGCTTTCTTT
clone size: NA; D gene: TRBD1; V gene: TRBV10-3; J gene: TRBJ1-2; CDR3 protein: CAISGQGARYGYTF; CDR3 DNA: TGTGCCATCAGTGGACAGGGGGCCCGGTATGGCTACACCTTC
clone size: NA; D gene: NA; V gene: TRBV13; J gene: TRBJ1-1; CDR3 protein: CASSFHPGEMNTEAFF; CDR3 DNA: TGTGCCAGCAGCTTCCACCCTGGAGAGATGAACACTGAAGCTTTCTTT
clone size: NA; D gene: TRBD2; V gene: TRBV9; J gene: TRBJ2-3; CDR3 protein: CASSVSSGRDKDTQYF; CDR3 DNA: TGTGCCAGCAGCGTATCAAGCGGGAGGGACAAAGATACGCAGTATTTT
clone size: NA; D gene: TRBD2; V gene: TRBV27; J gene: TRBJ2-5; CDR3 protein: CASRGLAGDYQETQYF; CDR3 DNA: TGTGCCAGCAGAGGGCTAGCGGGAGACTACCAAGAGACCCAGTACTTC
clone size: NA; D gene: TRBD2; V gene: TRBV28; J gene: TRBJ2-7; CDR3 protein: CASSPGLAGGYEQYF; CDR3 DNA: TGTGCCAGCAGTCCGGGACTAGCGGGAGGCTACGAGCAGTACTTC
clone size: NA; D gene: TRBD2; V gene: TRBV7-9; J gene: TRBJ2-1; CDR3 protein: CASSFSGGSYNEQFF; CDR3 DNA: TGTGCCAGCAGCTTTAGCGGGGGCTCCTACAATGAGCAGTTCTTC
clone size: NA; D gene: NA; V gene: TRBV21-1; J gene: TRBJ1-5; CDR3 protein: CASSAGGTGSGVGDQPQHF; CDR3 DNA: TGTGCCAGCAGTGCGGGGGGAACAGGATCGGGAGTTGGTGATCAGCCCCAGCATTTT
clone size: NA; D gene: NA; V gene: TRBV13; J gene: TRBJ2-1; CDR3 protein: CASSPDSTEQFF; CDR3 DNA: TGTGCCAGCAGCCCCGACAGTACTGAGCAGTTCTTC
clone size: NA; D gene: TRBD2; V gene: TRBV29-1; J gene: TRBJ2-7; CDR3 protein: CSTRGGRDTHEQYF; CDR3 DNA: TGCAGCACCCGGGGGGGCAGGGACACCCACGAGCAGTACTTC
clone size: NA; D gene: NA; V gene: TRBV2; J gene: TRBJ1-2; CDR3 protein: CASSREGVNYGYTF; CDR3 DNA: TGTGCCAGCAGCAGAGAGGGAGTCAACTATGGCTACACCTTC
clone size: NA; D gene: NA; V gene: TRBV7-9; J gene: TRBJ1-4; CDR3 protein: CASTYWGDVGGEKLFF; CDR3 DNA: TGTGCCAGCACCTATTGGGGAGACGTGGGGGGTGAAAAACTGTTTTTT
clone size: once; D gene: NA; V gene: TRBV2; J gene: TRBJ1-2; CDR3 protein: CASSVVRQDAYGYTF; CDR3 DNA: TGTGCCAGCAGTGTTGTGAGACAGGACGCGTATGGCTACACCTTC
clone size: NA; D gene: TRBD1; V gene: TRBV27; J gene: TRBJ2-1; CDR3 protein: CASSKLGVSGTGSNEQFF; CDR3 DNA: TGTGCCAGCAGCAAATTAGGGGTCTCGGGGACAGGGTCTAATGAGCAGTTCTTC
clone size: NA; D gene: NA; V gene: TRBV5-1; J gene: TRBJ2-1; CDR3 protein: CASSFSGSYNEQFF; CDR3 DNA: TGCGCCAGCAGCTTCAGCGGGTCCTACAATGAGCAGTTCTTC
clone size: once; D gene: NA; V gene: TRBV27; J gene: TRBJ2-7; CDR3 protein: CASGLEGTYEQYF; CDR3 DNA: TGTGCCAGCGGCCTTGAGGGGACCTACGAGCAGTACTTC
clone size: NA; D gene: NA; V gene: TRBV27; J gene: TRBJ1-2; CDR3 protein: CASSLSTAVVGLGYGYTF; CDR3 DNA: TGTGCCAGCAGTTTATCCACAGCGGTCGTCGGGTTGGGCTATGGCTACACCTTC
clone size: NA; D gene: TRBD2; V gene: TRBV27; J gene: TRBJ2-3; CDR3 protein: CASSPVGFPGLAASTDTQYF; CDR3 DNA: TGTGCCAGCAGTCCAGTGGGGTTCCCGGGACTAGCTGCTAGCACAGATACGCAGTATTTT
clone size: NA; D gene: NA; V gene: TRBV18; J gene: TRBJ1-2; CDR3 protein: CASSPGSALPPYGYTF; CDR3 DNA: TGTGCCAGCTCACCGGGCAGCGCCTTACCTCCCTATGGCTACACCTTC
clone size: NA; D gene: TRBD2; V gene: TRBV11-2; J gene: TRBJ2-7; CDR3 protein: CASSSTSGRRYEQYF; CDR3 DNA: TGTGCCAGCAGCTCTACTAGCGGGAGAAGATACGAGCAGTACTTC
clone size: NA; D gene: TRBD2; V gene: TRBV7-9; J gene: TRBJ2-7; CDR3 protein: CASSTGTSDSYEQYF; CDR3 DNA: TGTGCCAGCAGCACCGGGACTAGCGACTCCTACGAGCAGTACTTC
clone size: NA; D gene: TRBD1; V gene: TRBV6-1; J gene: TRBJ1-1; CDR3 protein: CASRSTGDTEAFF; CDR3 DNA: TGTGCCAGCAGGTCGACAGGGGACACTGAAGCTTTCTTT
clone size: NA; D gene: NA; V gene: TRBV6-5; J gene: TRBJ2-7; CDR3 protein: CASSQPTRGNYEQYF; CDR3 DNA: TGTGCCAGCAGCCAACCGACTAGGGGCAACTACGAGCAGTACTTC
clone size: NA; D gene: NA; V gene: TRBV14; J gene: TRBJ2-7; CDR3 protein: CASSQGSRTEYEQYF; CDR3 DNA: TGTGCCAGCAGCCAAGGAAGTAGAACAGAGTACGAGCAGTACTTC
clone size: NA; D gene: NA; V gene: TRBV15; J gene: TRBJ1-2; CDR3 protein: CATSRSGSNGYTF; CDR3 DNA: TGTGCCACCAGCAGATCGGGGAGCAATGGCTACACCTTC
clone size: NA; D gene: NA; V gene: TRBV9; J gene: TRBJ2-3; CDR3 protein: CASSVGSRLVTDTQYF; CDR3 DNA: TGTGCCAGCAGCGTAGGAAGTAGGCTCGTAACAGATACGCAGTATTTT
clone size: NA; D gene: NA; V gene: TRBV6-5; J gene: TRBJ2-5; CDR3 protein: CASSYSAEFQETQYF; CDR3 DNA: TGTGCCAGCAGTTACTCTGCAGAGTTCCAAGAGACCCAGTACTTC
clone size: NA; D gene: NA; V gene: TRBV4-1; J gene: TRBJ2-1; CDR3 protein: CASSPSVSNYNEQFF; CDR3 DNA: TGCGCCAGCAGCCCCAGCGTCTCGAACTACAATGAGCAGTTCTTC
clone size: NA; D gene: NA; V gene: TRBV9; J gene: TRBJ2-2; CDR3 protein: CASSVARQLKHTGELFF; CDR3 DNA: TGTGCCAGCAGCGTAGCTCGACAGCTCAAACACACCGGGGAGCTGTTTTTT
clone size: NA; D gene: TRBD2; V gene: TRBV14; J gene: TRBJ2-1; CDR3 protein: CASSQDPGGIYNEQFF; CDR3 DNA: TGTGCCAGCAGCCAAGACCCGGGAGGGATCTACAATGAGCAGTTCTTC